A selection of T cell receptor beta chains follows, all from one sample in a study of blood T cell repertoires in COVID-19. Repertoires were generated with immunoSEQ multiplex PCR, while TCRdb's copy carries only in-frame clones and drops some. Of under 300,000 clones listed, 70% to 85% are singletons. Sequencing was carried out using peripheral blood. These receptors originate from a middle-aged man who had recovered from COVID-19. Each CDR3 is given with its conserved first and last residue. A D gene is named only where the DNA matches it firmly. The size entry is marked missing in some rows and otherwise reads once, few, many or a size class.

CDR3 DNA: TGTGCCAGCAGTCCTACGCCAGGTGGGGCCAACGTCCTGACTTTC
CDR3 protein: CASSPTPGGANVLTF
J gene: TRBJ2-6
V gene: TRBV27
clone size: NA
D gene: NA

CDR3 DNA: TGTGCCAGCAGCTTAGCGGCGACAGGGCGACGGACCGGGGAGCTGTTTTTT
CDR3 protein: CASSLAATGRRTGELFF
J gene: TRBJ2-2
V gene: TRBV7-2
clone size: NA
D gene: TRBD1

CDR3 DNA: TGTGCCAGCAGTGAATTCGCGGGGGGGTACCAAGAGACCCAGTACTTC
CDR3 protein: CASSEFAGGYQETQYF
J gene: TRBJ2-5
V gene: TRBV25-1
clone size: NA
D gene: TRBD2

CDR3 DNA: TGTGCCAGCAGCGCGCGACTAGCGGGAGAAGATACGCAGTATTTT
CDR3 protein: CASSARLAGEDTQYF
J gene: TRBJ2-3
V gene: TRBV11-3
clone size: NA
D gene: TRBD2

CDR3 DNA: TGTGCCAGTAGCCCTCGAGTTAGAGGGGGACTAGCGGGAGTCACCGGGGAGCTGTTTTTT
CDR3 protein: CASSPRVRGGLAGVTGELFF
J gene: TRBJ2-2
V gene: TRBV19
clone size: NA
D gene: TRBD2

CDR3 DNA: TGTGCCAGCAGTGACGCAACAGGGAATCAGCCCCAGCATTTT
CDR3 protein: CASSDATGNQPQHF
J gene: TRBJ1-5
V gene: TRBV6-1
clone size: many
D gene: NA

CDR3 DNA: TGTGCCAGCAGCGCCACAGCAGGGGAATCAGATACGCAGTATTTT
CDR3 protein: CASSATAGESDTQYF
J gene: TRBJ2-3
V gene: TRBV11-3
clone size: once
D gene: NA

CDR3 DNA: TGTGCCAGCAGGTCGTCCTTTGACGGGGAGCAGTTCTTC
CDR3 protein: CASRSSFDGEQFF
J gene: TRBJ2-1
V gene: TRBV12-3/TRBV12-4
clone size: NA
D gene: NA

CDR3 DNA: TGTGCCAGCAGTGATGAAGAGACAGAGTACAATGAGCAGTTCTTC
CDR3 protein: CASSDEETEYNEQFF
J gene: TRBJ2-1
V gene: TRBV2
clone size: NA
D gene: NA

CDR3 DNA: TGTGCCAGCAGACCCGGGACAGCCAGGGGGTATGGCTACACCTTC
CDR3 protein: CASRPGTARGYGYTF
J gene: TRBJ1-2
V gene: TRBV5-4
clone size: few
D gene: TRBD1

CDR3 DNA: TGTGCCAGCAGCGCCCCCGCCCGAGGGGAAAGGGACACCATATATTTT
CDR3 protein: CASSAPARGERDTIYF
J gene: TRBJ1-3
V gene: TRBV9
clone size: NA
D gene: NA

CDR3 DNA: TGTGCCAGCAGTTCCGGGCCCAGGGGTGAGACCCAGTACTTC
CDR3 protein: CASSSGPRGETQYF
J gene: TRBJ2-5
V gene: TRBV27
clone size: NA
D gene: NA

CDR3 DNA: TGTGCCAGCGCTTTCAGTAGGGGAGGGGTCTATGGCTACACCTTC
CDR3 protein: CASAFSRGGVYGYTF
J gene: TRBJ1-2
V gene: TRBV28
clone size: NA
D gene: NA

CDR3 DNA: TGTGCCAGCAGGTTGACTAGGAGCTCCTACGAGCAGTACTTC
CDR3 protein: CASRLTRSSYEQYF
J gene: TRBJ2-7
V gene: TRBV6-5
clone size: once
D gene: NA

CDR3 DNA: TGTGCCAGTAGTCCCTACAGGGGTAACAATCAGCCCCAGCATTTT
CDR3 protein: CASSPYRGNNQPQHF
J gene: TRBJ1-5
V gene: TRBV19
clone size: few
D gene: TRBD1

CDR3 DNA: TGTGCCACTTGCCACGGACAGAATAATGAAAAACTGTTTTTT
CDR3 protein: CATCHGQNNEKLFF
J gene: TRBJ1-4
V gene: TRBV19
clone size: NA
D gene: NA

CDR3 DNA: TGCGCCAGCAGCGTCTCGGCGGGCGGGAGACTTGGCACCGGGGAGCTGTTTTTT
CDR3 protein: CASSVSAGGRLGTGELFF
J gene: TRBJ2-2
V gene: TRBV5-1
clone size: few
D gene: TRBD2

CDR3 DNA: TGTGCCAGCAGCTTAGCAGCGGGGTCCTCCAATGAGCAGTTCTTC
CDR3 protein: CASSLAAGSSNEQFF
J gene: TRBJ2-1
V gene: TRBV5-4
clone size: NA
D gene: TRBD2

CDR3 DNA: TGTGCTAGTGGGGAGGGACAGGGCCACCCCTACGAGCAGTACTTC
CDR3 protein: CASGEGQGHPYEQYF
J gene: TRBJ2-7
V gene: TRBV12-5
clone size: NA
D gene: TRBD1

CDR3 DNA: TGTGCCAGCAGCTTAGGAGGGACAGGGAGAGGGGAAAAACTGTTTTTT
CDR3 protein: CASSLGGTGRGEKLFF
J gene: TRBJ1-4
V gene: TRBV7-9
clone size: NA
D gene: TRBD1

CDR3 DNA: TGTGCCAGTAGTAGGGGGGGGTTGCAGCTGTTTTTT
CDR3 protein: CASSRGGLQLFF
J gene: TRBJ2-2
V gene: TRBV19
clone size: NA
D gene: TRBD2

CDR3 DNA: TGTGCCAGCAAGCTAACAGGGAAGAACACTGAAGCTTTCTTT
CDR3 protein: CASKLTGKNTEAFF
J gene: TRBJ1-1
V gene: TRBV3-1/TRBV3-2
clone size: NA
D gene: NA

CDR3 DNA: TGTGCCAGCATCGCACAGGGCATTACTGAAGCTTTCTTT
CDR3 protein: CASIAQGITEAFF
J gene: TRBJ1-1
V gene: TRBV2
clone size: NA
D gene: NA

CDR3 DNA: TGTGCCAGCAGCAAAAGTACCAACCAGGCTGGCTACACCTTC
CDR3 protein: CASSKSTNQAGYTF
J gene: TRBJ1-2
V gene: TRBV21-1
clone size: NA
D gene: NA

CDR3 DNA: TGCGCCAGCAGCCCGAGGGGTAGCGGGAACTACGAGCAGTACTTC
CDR3 protein: CASSPRGSGNYEQYF
J gene: TRBJ2-7
V gene: TRBV5-1
clone size: NA
D gene: TRBD2

CDR3 DNA: TGTGCCAGCAGCCCCAATTTGCTGAGAAGCCAAGAGACCCAGTACTTC
CDR3 protein: CASSPNLLRSQETQYF
J gene: TRBJ2-5
V gene: TRBV7-2
clone size: NA
D gene: NA

CDR3 DNA: TGTGCCAGCAGCCCAAATACGGGAGAGACCCAGTACTTC
CDR3 protein: CASSPNTGETQYF
J gene: TRBJ2-5
V gene: TRBV7-9
clone size: NA
D gene: NA

CDR3 DNA: TGTGCCAGCTCATCCGGACAGGGTGGGTTGAACACTGAAGCTTTCTTT
CDR3 protein: CASSSGQGGLNTEAFF
J gene: TRBJ1-1
V gene: TRBV18
clone size: NA
D gene: TRBD1

CDR3 DNA: TGTGCCAGCAGTTTTGCGCCTGGGGCCAACGTCCTGACTTTC
CDR3 protein: CASSFAPGANVLTF
J gene: TRBJ2-6
V gene: TRBV27
clone size: NA
D gene: NA

CDR3 DNA: TGCGCCAGCAGCCCAGAGCTAGCGGGAACCGGGCAAGAGACCCAGTACTTC
CDR3 protein: CASSPELAGTGQETQYF
J gene: TRBJ2-5
V gene: TRBV5-1
clone size: NA
D gene: TRBD2

CDR3 DNA: TGTGCCAGCAGCAGAAGCGGGTACGAGCAGTACTTC
CDR3 protein: CASSRSGYEQYF
J gene: TRBJ2-7
V gene: TRBV12-3/TRBV12-4
clone size: NA
D gene: NA